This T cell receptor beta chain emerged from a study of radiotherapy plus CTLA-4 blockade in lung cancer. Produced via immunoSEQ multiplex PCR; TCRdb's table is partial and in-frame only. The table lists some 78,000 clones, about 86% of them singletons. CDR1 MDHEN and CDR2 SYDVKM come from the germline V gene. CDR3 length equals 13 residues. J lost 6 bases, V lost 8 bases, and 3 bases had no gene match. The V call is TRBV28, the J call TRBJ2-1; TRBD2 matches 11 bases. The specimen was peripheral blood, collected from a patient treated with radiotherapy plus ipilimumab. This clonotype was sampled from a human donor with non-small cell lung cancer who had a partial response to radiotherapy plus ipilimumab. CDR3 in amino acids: CASQLAGVNEQFF. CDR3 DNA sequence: TGTGCCAGCCAACTAGCGGGAGTCAATGAGCAGTTCTTC.